These 10 T cell receptor beta chains were sequenced from one sample in a study of blood T cell repertoires in COVID-19. Using immunoSEQ multiplex PCR, the repertoire was profiled, and TCRdb retains in-frame clones only, with some absent. Among some 97,000 clones, around four fifths were seen once, and the ten largest hold around an eighth. Sequenced sample: peripheral blood. The receptors were sampled from a man aged 45 to 65 with active or convalescent COVID-19.

This clone was picked up a small number of times. This chain uses TRBV2 with TRBJ1-1; perhaps TRBD1 as D (5 bases). The germline V gene has CDR1 SNHLY and CDR2 FYNNEI. V shed 2 bases and J shed 4 bases, with 11 bases lying between them. This CDR3 comprises 14 residues. The CDR3 DNA sequence: TGTGCCAGCAGTGAAATCTTAGGGGCCACTGAAGCTTTCTTT. Residues: CASSEILGATEAFF.

The CDR3 is CASSSGLAGSETQYF. The CDR3 coding sequence is TGTGCCAGCAGCTCCGGACTAGCAGGGAGTGAGACCCAGTACTTC. V gene TRBV11-2 combines with J gene TRBJ2-5; 8 bases agree with TRBD2. The CDR3 runs 15 residues. After removal of 4 bases from V and 5 bases from J, the junction contained 9 bases not matched to a gene. Germline V gene data show CDR1 as SGHAT and CDR2 as FQNNGV.

The CDR3 loop is CASSSSPWGTGGEETQYF. In nucleotides, the CDR3 is TGTGCCAGCAGCTCATCGCCCTGGGGTACAGGGGGCGAAGAGACCCAGTACTTC. The J gene is TRBJ2-5, the V gene TRBV5-6; 9 nucleotides agree with TRBD1. Germline V gene sequence: CDR1 SGHDT, CDR2 YYEEEE. The J segment lost 3 bases and the V segment lost 3 bases, leaving 15 bases of the junction unmatched. The CDR3 extends over 18 amino acids.

The J gene is TRBJ2-5, the V gene TRBV15, with 12 bases that match TRBD2. V lost 2 bases and J lost 4; bases outside the gene matches: 14. Germline V gives CDR1 LNHNV, CDR2 YYDKDF (reference sequence). The CDR3 has 19 amino acids. In DNA form, the CDR3 reads TGTGCCACCAGCAGATTTCTGGGGGTGACTAGCGGGAGTGGAGAGACCCAGTACTTC. This encodes CATSRFLGVTSGSGETQYF.

The V call is TRBV5-1, the J call TRBJ2-7; perhaps TRBD1 as D (5 bases). Looked up from germline, CDR1 is SGHRS and CDR2 is YFSETQ. V lost 1 base to trimming and J lost 7 bases, with 15 bases between them. The CDR3 extends over 14 amino acids. Here the CDR3 DNA reads TGCGCCAGCAGCTTGAGCCAGGGCAACGGGGAGCAGTACTTC. It is translated as CASSLSQGNGEQYF.

The chain is built from TRBV29-1 and TRBJ1-2; 9 bases map to TRBD1. This CDR3 comprises 13 residues. Germline trimming cut 4 bases from V and 4 bases from J; bases unmatched to any gene: 4. Germline V gene sequence: CDR1 SQVTM, CDR2 ANQGSEA. The CDR3 loop is CSVGQGVIYGYTF. The CDR3 DNA follows: TGCAGCGTTGGACAGGGGGTAATCTATGGCTACACCTTC.

This clone was picked up a small number of times. The rearrangement links TRBV11-3 to TRBJ2-7, with 10 bases that match TRBD2. The germline gives CDR1 SGHNT, CDR2 YENEEA. Trimming took 4 bases from V and 3 from J; bases not matched to a gene: 3. CDR3 length equals 14 residues. This CDR3 is CASSSGLASYEQYF. The CDR3 DNA reads TGTGCCAGCAGCTCGGGACTAGCGAGCTACGAGCAGTACTTC. Full variable domain (outside the CDR3, taken from reference TRBV11-3 and TRBJ2-7): EAGVVQSPRYKIIEKKQPVAFWCNPISGHNTLYWYLQNLGQGPELLIRYENEEAVDDSQLPKDRFSAERLKGVDSTLKIQPAELGDSAVYLCASSSGLASYEQYFGPGTRLTVT.

The chain combines TRBV4-2 with TRBJ1-1, with D unclear. The germline V and J ends were trimmed by 0 bases and 1 base, with 9 bases remaining between them. This CDR3 is 15 amino acids long. Per germline, CDR1 LGHNA and CDR2 YNFKEQ. The CDR3 nucleotides read TGTGCCAGCAGCCAAGAAGGTCGACAGAACACTGAAGCTTTCTTT. Its protein is CASSQEGRQNTEAFF.

The rearrangement uses TRBV3-1 (or the pseudogene TRBV3-2) and TRBJ2-2; D is undetermined. Germline CDR1 and CDR2: LGHDT and YNNKEL (reference sequence). The CDR3 consists of 14 residues. Trimming removed 1 base from V and 6 bases from J, with 9 bases in between. CDR3 loop: CASSQAEKAGELFF. In DNA, the CDR3 is TGTGCCAGCAGCCAAGCGGAGAAGGCCGGGGAGCTGTTTTTT.

The chain employs TRBV24-1 and TRBJ2-5; 12 bases fit TRBD2. The CDR3 contains 14 residues. V shed 5 bases, J shed 5 bases, and the junction held 2 bases outside the gene matches. Germline V gene sequence: CDR1 KGHDR, CDR2 SFDVKD. For the CDR3, the DNA is TGTGCCACCAGTGGACTAGCGGGAGTTGAGACCCAGTACTTC. Protein sequence: CATSGLAGVETQYF.